This paragraph reports one TCR beta chain. These data belong to a study of control samples from healthy donors and cancer patients. CDR1 GTSNPN and CDR2 SVGIG come from the germline V gene (reference sequence). Trimming pared 3 bases from V and 3 bases from J, leaving 15 bases between. This CDR3 has 15 amino acids. Method: immunoSEQ multiplex PCR; TCRdb's copy keeps in-frame clones and lacks some. The table records 100,000 to 150,000 clones, roughly nine tenths of them present only once. This TCR derives from a man aged 18-30 years in good health. Sequenced sample: blood. The chain employs TRBV30 and TRBJ1-5, with TRBD1 as a possible D gene (6 bases). The CDR3 DNA is TGTGCCTGGAGATCCCTCTGGACAGTCAATCAGCCCCAGCATTTT. Encoded protein: CAWRSLWTVNQPQHF.